What follows is one T cell receptor (beta chain) and its context. Its antigen is not yet known. One base away there is no much larger clone; base qualities are not given. In the prospective study, participants were roughly 18 to 95 years old, resided in approximately 22 geographic areas of the United States, and were enrolled through a virtual design. To assign participants to cohorts, the prospective study relied on clinical history that participants themselves reported in a screening survey and a study questionnaire. Recovered participants in ImmuneRACE Cohort 3 were defined as having two consecutive negative NP/OP PCR tests, clearance from a healthcare professional, or resolution of symptoms. In the prospective study, whole blood, serum and a nasopharyngeal or oropharyngeal swab were collected from each participant by mobile phlebotomists. Over an approximately 2-month period, participants in the prospective study had the option of providing additional blood draws and questionnaires. Before DNA extraction, blood samples from the prospective study were shipped at room temperature or frozen.

TCRbeta CDR3 regions were amplified from genomic DNA by means of the immunoSEQ Assay, a bias-controlled multiplex PCR. Under the source paper's analysis protocol: The number of nucleated cells in each sample was estimated by amplification of reference gene primers within the assay. To quantify the absolute abundance of each unique TCRbeta CDR3 rearrangement, sequence reads were collapsed and filtered. Productive Simpson clonality was computed per sample as the square root of Simpson's diversity index over productive rearrangements. This is the immuneACCESS table as TCRdb keeps it, with only in-frame sequences that have V and J called. A part of the clones is gone; compared with another copy, unresolved V genes explain less than half, and the rest is unexplained. Clonal size and the V and J genes are those of that table, whereas D and trimming came from the DNA. Present in this sample are roughly 340,000 clones, roughly nine tenths of which were seen just once. Together, the top ten hold around 1% of the sample.

These data come from a study of blood T cell repertoires in COVID-19 (dated by TCRdb to about 2020). Study-wide context: Samples covering the acute and convalescent phases of COVID-19 were provided by collaborators in the United States, Italy and Spain. The material from the prospective study consisted of cDNA or gDNA derived from T cells, B-cell-depleted T cells, or PBMCs. Subjects who had been exposed to COVID-19, were actively infected with it, or had recovered from it provided the deeply sampled blood TCRbeta repertoires that made up the dataset. A freely available public database, intended as a resource for researchers studying the immune response to SARS-CoV-2, is where the repertoires were released. The samples were drawn from the first 160 participants of the ongoing ImmuneRACE study and from over 950 subjects provided by 6 global collaborators. The sample metadata nearly always contained a de-identified subject ID, COVID-19 status, age in years and sex. Where HLA class I and class II types were available, the types were taken from metadata supplied by the sample provider, not from assay-based typing. Summary of the overall study and its limitations: The amount of clinical and demographic metadata varied by source and participant and was provided uncurated.

Per the germline V gene, SNHLY is the CDR1 and FYNNEI is the CDR2. The V end gives up 5 bases and the J end 5 bases, leaving 8 bases in the junction not matched to a gene. Taken from cysteine to phenylalanine, the CDR3 has 15 residues. Kept here is only the CDR3 DNA, which spans 45 bases and is read in frame from base 1. The sequence derives from a young man who had recovered from COVID-19. The sample consisted of PBMCs or T cells enriched from blood (not recorded which). Recombination joined TRBV2 with TRBJ2-5, with 10 bases matching TRBD1. The CDR3 protein sequence reads: CASSQSGTGEETQYF. The sequence in DNA is TGTGCCAGCAGTCAATCCGGGACAGGGGAGGAGACCCAGTACTTC.